The 20 T cell receptor beta chains listed next were all sequenced from one sample in a study of radiotherapy plus CTLA-4 blockade in lung cancer. Data came from immunoSEQ multiplex PCR; TCRdb stores just in-frame clones and leaves some out. The sample contains some 64,000 clones, roughly three quarters of which appear only once. The sequenced sample was peripheral blood, obtained from a patient treated with radiotherapy plus ipilimumab. The receptors originated from a human donor with non-small cell lung cancer whose response to radiotherapy plus ipilimumab could not be evaluated. Some clones in this sample may be carry-over from other donors' samples.

The chain has TRBV2 and TRBJ2-1, with 9 bases identical to TRBD1. Losses at the gene ends were 6 bases for V and 5 bases for J; bases not matched to a gene: 5. This CDR3 is 14 amino acids long. Looked up from germline, CDR1 is SNHLY and CDR2 is FYNNEI. The CDR3 coding sequence is TGTGCCAGCAGGGACAGGGGATACAACAATGAGCAGTTCTTC. Protein product: CASRDRGYNNEQFF.

The chain uses TRBV4-2 and TRBJ1-1, with TRBD1 matching 12 bases. V lost 0 bases to trimming and J lost 4 bases; unmatched junction nucleotides: 3. Germline V gene sequence: CDR1 LGHNA, CDR2 YNFKEQ. The CDR3 is 16 residues long. As DNA, the CDR3 is TGTGCCAGCAGCCAAGACGGGACAGGGGGCGGCACTGAAGCTTTCTTT. Translated, it gives CASSQDGTGGGTEAFF.

The chain couples TRBV27 to TRBJ2-7; D is perhaps TRBD1 (5 bases). Looked up from germline, CDR1 is MNHEY and CDR2 is SMNVEV (reference sequence). This CDR3 is built from 13 residues. V was clipped by 5 bases and J by 5 bases, with 13 bases between them. The CDR3 loop reads CASSEGVWHEQYF. CDR3 in DNA: TGTGCCAGCAGTGAAGGGGTCTGGCACGAGCAGTACTTC.

The V gene is TRBV5-1, the J gene TRBJ2-7; D not resolved. Germline V lookup: CDR1 SGHRS, CDR2 YFSETQ. The CDR3 spans 13 residues. Trimming left V 0 bases short and J 7 bases short, with 11 bases between. The CDR3: CASSLETWPEQYF. The CDR3 nucleotides are TGCGCCAGCAGCTTGGAAACATGGCCAGAGCAGTACTTC. The full variable domain, with the rest looked up from reference TRBV5-1 and TRBJ2-7, is KAGVTQTPRYLIKTRGQQVTLSCSPISGHRSVSWYQQTPGQGLQFLFEYFSETQRNKGNFPGRFSGRQFSNSRSEMNVSTLELGDSALYLCASSLETWPEQYFGPGTRLTVT.

The rearrangement links TRBV5-4 to TRBJ1-3; a possible D gene is TRBD1 (5 bases). V dropped 2 bases and J dropped 4 bases, with 13 bases sitting between them. CDR1 and CDR2 from the germline V gene are SGHNT and YYREEE (reference sequence). The CDR3 totals 15 residues. The CDR3 DNA follows: TGTGCCAGCAGCTTTAGAAGGGGCGCCGGAAACACCATATATTTT. Its protein product is CASSFRRGAGNTIYF.

The chain has TRBV11-2 and TRBJ2-4; no definite D call. Germline CDR1 and CDR2: SGHAT and FQNNGV. CDR3 length equals 12 residues. V gave up 3 bases and J gave up 6 bases, with 6 bases separating them. CDR3 in amino acids: CASSLAGNIQYF. The DNA of the CDR3 is TGTGCCAGCAGCTTGGCTGGAAACATTCAGTACTTC.

The V gene is TRBV5-4, the J gene TRBJ2-1; the D gene is possibly TRBD1 (5 bases). Between the trimmed V and J ends, which lost 0 bases and 4 bases, there was a span of 11 bases. From germline, CDR1 is SGHNT and CDR2 YYREEE (reference sequence). The CDR3 loop spans 15 amino acids. For the CDR3, the DNA is TGTGCCAGCAGCTTGGCGCCGACAGATTACAATGAGCAGTTCTTC. The encoded protein is CASSLAPTDYNEQFF.

The chain couples TRBV19 to TRBJ1-5; D might be TRBD1 (6 bases). CDR3 length: 20 residues. V was shortened by 3 bases and J by 0 bases, with 24 bases between the two germline ends. In germline, CDR1 is LNHDA, CDR2 SQIVND (reference sequence). The chain's CDR3 is CASSITPQGLLLYSNQPQHF. In nucleotides, the CDR3 is TGTGCCAGTAGTATCACTCCCCAGGGGCTTCTCCTTTATAGCAATCAGCCCCAGCATTTT.

This clone was recorded once. V is TRBV20-1 and J is TRBJ2-7; D gene ambiguous. The germline V gene encodes CDR1 DFQATT and CDR2 SNEGSKA (reference sequence). Trimming left V 2 bases short and J 3 bases short, with 5 bases between. The CDR3 spans 11 residues. The CDR3 loop is CSARSNYEQYF. CDR3 coding DNA: TGCAGTGCTAGATCAAACTACGAGCAGTACTTC.

The gene calls are TRBV18 and TRBJ2-3, with D perhaps TRBD2 (6 bases). The CDR3 length is 14 residues. V shed 4 bases and J shed 2 bases, with 10 bases lying between them. From germline, CDR1 is KGHSH and CDR2 LQKENI. CDR3 sequence reads: CASSRSGYTDTQYF. The CDR3 DNA sequence: TGTGCCAGCTCACGTAGCGGTTACACAGATACGCAGTATTTT.

This chain connects TRBV9 to TRBJ2-5, with 7 bases matching TRBD1. The junction had 4 bases not matched to a gene; V was cut back by 4 bases and J by 1 base. The germline CDR1 and CDR2 sequences are SGDLS and YYNGEE. This CDR3 region has 14 residues. The CDR3 DNA reads as TGTGCCAGCAGCCCGTGGGACAGCCAAGAGACCCAGTACTTC. This sequence encodes CASSPWDSQETQYF.

With respect to this clone: Other DNA sequences in the sample encode the same CDR3. The V call is TRBV6-5, the J call TRBJ2-7; 11 bases line up with TRBD1. The CDR3 consists of 15 residues. Germline assignment: CDR1 MNHEY and CDR2 SVGAGI. Germline trimming cut 4 bases from V and 0 bases from J; bases unmatched to any gene: 2. The CDR3: CASSSGTGGSYEQYF. CDR3 DNA sequence: TGTGCCAGCAGTTCCGGGACAGGGGGCTCCTACGAGCAGTACTTC.

J is TRBJ2-5 and V is TRBV5-1; 8 nucleotides line up with TRBD2. Losses at the gene ends were 4 bases for V and 7 bases for J; bases not matched to a gene: 12. Germline-derived CDR1 and CDR2 are SGHRS and YFSETQ. CDR3 size: 15 residues. The CDR3 sequence: CASSPSGPSGGTQYF. In DNA, the CDR3 is TGCGCCAGCAGCCCTAGCGGGCCTTCGGGTGGGACCCAGTACTTC.

A note on this clone: Within the sample, other DNA sequences also encode this same CDR3. This chain uses TRBV6-1 with TRBJ2-7; 10 positions match TRBD1. The junction had 1 base not matched to a gene; V was cut back by 6 bases and J by 2 bases. The CDR3 sequence is 13 residues long. Germline V gene data show CDR1 as MNHNS and CDR2 as SASEGT. The CDR3 DNA is TGTGCCAGCAGAGGACAGGGGGCCTACGAGCAGTACTTC. Encoded protein: CASRGQGAYEQYF.

This clone is a singleton in its sample. The chain employs TRBV28 and TRBJ1-5; 11 bases match TRBD1. This CDR3 comprises 13 residues. The V gene's germline CDR1 is MDHEN and CDR2 SYDVKM. V gave up 9 bases and J gave up 7 bases; unmatched junction bases: 5. The CDR3 DNA follows: TGTGCCAGGATCCGGGACAGGGGGCAGCCCCAGCATTTT. This gives the protein CARIRDRGQPQHF.

V is TRBV28 and J is TRBJ1-2; D is uncertain. Germline V lookup: CDR1 MDHEN, CDR2 SYDVKM. V shed 2 bases and J shed 4 bases, with 20 bases lying between them. The CDR3 length is 17 residues. The CDR3 DNA sequence: TGTGCCAGCAGTTTAATCCCCGGACTGTTCCACGGCTATGGCTACACCTTC. It specifies CASSLIPGLFHGYGYTF.

The CDR3: CASSQEGGLGTDTQYF. The CDR3 coding sequence is TGCGCCAGCAGCCAAGAAGGGGGCTTGGGCACAGATACGCAGTATTTT. J is TRBJ2-3 and V is TRBV4-1; 7 bases are shared with TRBD1. There are 16 residues in the CDR3. Germline V gene lookup returns CDR1 MGHRA and CDR2 YSYEKL. The ends lost 0 bases at V and 1 base at J; junction bases unmatched: 4.

The count of this clone is one. The chain carries TRBV11-3 and TRBJ2-7; 7 bases line up with TRBD1. The CDR3 has 14 residues. Germline CDR1 SGHNT, CDR2 YENEEA. V dropped 5 bases and J dropped 2; count of bases not matched to a gene: 6. Here the CDR3 reads CASSTWDRPYEQYF. The CDR3 DNA follows: TGTGCCAGCAGCACTTGGGACAGACCCTACGAGCAGTACTTC.

The CDR3 reads CASSSGVLGYGYTF. CDR3 DNA sequence: TGTGCCAGCAGCTCAGGGGTCCTCGGGTATGGCTACACCTTC. The chain has TRBV7-9 and TRBJ1-2, with D maybe TRBD1 (6 bases). The CDR3 covers 14 residues. Trimming left V 4 bases short and J 5 bases short, with 14 bases between. The germline gives CDR1 SEHNR, CDR2 FQNEAQ (reference sequence).

The rearrangement links TRBV6-5 to TRBJ1-5; the D is unclear. Trimming removed 7 bases from V and 4 bases from J, with 17 bases in between. This CDR3 is built from 15 residues. Germline assignment: CDR1 MNHEY and CDR2 SVGAGI. CDR3 in amino acids: CASTPPGGENQPQHF. The CDR3 DNA sequence: TGTGCCAGCACCCCCCCGGGAGGCGAAAATCAGCCCCAGCATTTT.